This passage covers 21 T cell receptor beta chains from one sample sequenced in a study of Graves' ophthalmopathy and Graves' hyperthyroidism. Amplified material comprised TCR beta CDR3 regions derived from RNA transcripts. RT-PCR in the first round used HTBI primers; a second-round multiplex PCR followed. TCRdb reanalysed the multiplex PCR reads using MiXCR and keeps one entry per CDR3 protein. The sample lists roughly 700,000 distinct CDR3 sequences, 40% seen once, with 35% to 55% in the top ten. The sequenced sample consisted of peripheral blood. Receptors originate from an adult man with Graves' ophthalmopathy.

The chain combines TRBV19 with TRBJ1-1; 9 bases are a match to TRBD1. The CDR3 runs 14 residues. Losses at the gene ends were 5 bases for V and 6 bases for J; bases not matched to a gene: 7. Germline CDR1 LNHDA, CDR2 SQIVND (reference sequence). CDR3 in DNA: TGTGCCAGTAGTGAGGGACAGGGAGCCGCTGAAGCTTTCTTT. It yields the protein CASSEGQGAAEAFF.

This chain connects TRBV5-8 to TRBJ2-5, with D unclear. Per germline, CDR1 SGHTS and CDR2 YDEGEE. The CDR3 has 15 residues. V lost 0 bases to trimming and J lost 2 bases, with 11 bases between them. Here the CDR3 DNA reads TGTGCCAGCAGCTTGGACTTTAGGTTACAAGAGACCCAGTACTTC. Protein: CASSLDFRLQETQYF.

The chain carries TRBV5-8 and TRBJ1-2; D unclear. Trimming removed 0 bases from V and 8 bases from J, with 8 bases in between. This CDR3 region has 12 residues. Germline V gene sequence: CDR1 SGHTS, CDR2 YDEGEE. The CDR3 is CASSLETTGYTF. The CDR3 nucleotides are TGTGCCAGCAGCTTGGAGACTACCGGCTACACCTTC.

V is TRBV24-1 and J is TRBJ1-5, with D uncertain. This CDR3 is 13 amino acids long. CDR1 is KGHDR, CDR2 SFDVKD, per germline. Trimming took off 11 bases at V and 0 bases at J, with 10 bases between the two ends. CDR3 residues: CASRPTSNQPQHF. The CDR3, as DNA: TGTGCCAGCAGGCCGACTAGCAATCAGCCCCAGCATTTT.

As for this clonotype: The CDR3 carries no conserved terminal phenylalanine or tryptophan, so it likely arises from a read error. The rearrangement joins TRBV20-1 to TRBJ1-5, with unresolved D. Trimming cost V 2 bases and J 6 bases, with 8 bases left between them. Germline CDR1 and CDR2: DFQATT and SNEGSKA (reference sequence). This CDR3 comprises 12 residues. CDR3 amino acids: CSARKIGQPQHG. In nucleotides, the CDR3 is TGCAGTGCTAGAAAGATAGGTCAGCCCCAGCATGGT.

Notes on this clonotype: This sequence may be a read error, since a much larger clone differs from it by one base. The chain couples TRBV20-1 to TRBJ2-7, with D perhaps TRBD1 (6 bases). The CDR3 is made up of 13 amino acids. Germline V gene data show CDR1 as DFQATT and CDR2 as SNEGSKA (reference sequence). The CDR3 protein is CSAQTGNSYEQHF. Here the CDR3 DNA reads TGCAGTGCCCAGACAGGCAACTCCTACGAGCAGCACTTC.

The V gene is TRBV12-3 or TRBV12-4, the J gene TRBJ2-7; D may be TRBD1 (5 bases). The CDR3 has 14 amino acids. V shed 6 bases and J shed 0 bases, with 12 bases lying between them. The CDR3 sequence: CASSRHRSSYEQYF. DNA of the CDR3: TGTGCCAGCAGCCGACACAGGAGCTCCTACGAGCAGTACTTC.

This clonotype was found a few times. The J gene is TRBJ2-5, the V gene TRBV20-1; D perhaps matches TRBD2 (5 bases). The length of the CDR3 is 11 residues. Germline V lookup: CDR1 DFQATT, CDR2 SNEGSKA (reference sequence). Trimming took off 3 bases at V and 5 bases at J, with 7 bases between the two ends. Here the CDR3 DNA reads TGCAGTGCTAGTACGGGGGAGACCCAGTACTTC. It translates to CSASTGETQYF.

The table lists this clonotype with a few counts. This chain links TRBV25-1 with TRBJ2-5, with 10 positions matching TRBD1. V lost 4 bases, J lost 6 bases, and 8 bases stayed unmatched. This CDR3 comprises 15 residues. The germline CDR1 and CDR2 sequences are MGHDK and SYGVNS. CDR3 sequence: CASSAPGQGLKTQYF. Here the CDR3 DNA reads TGTGCCAGCAGTGCTCCGGGACAGGGGTTGAAGACCCAGTACTTC.

On this clonotype itself: This clone may be a read error of a much larger clone one base away. V usage is TRBV19 and J usage is TRBJ2-5; 7 nucleotides line up with TRBD2. The V gene end was trimmed by 5 bases and the J gene end by 1 base; junction bases not matched to a gene: 4. Germline values: CDR1 LNHDA, CDR2 SQIVND (reference sequence). CDR3 length: 14 residues. The CDR3 bases are TGTGCCAGTAGTGCCGGGGGGAGCCAAGAGACCCAGTACTTC. Translated, it gives CASSAGGSQETQYF.

This clonotype occurred once. A much bigger clone sits one base away, suggesting this may be a read error. The J gene is TRBJ1-5, the V gene TRBV24-1, with 8 bases matching TRBD1. This CDR3 has 15 residues. Germline CDR1 and CDR2: KGHDR and SFDVKD. The junction had 14 bases not matched to a gene; V was cut back by 11 bases and J by 6 bases. The CDR3 loop is CASSVRPGGGQPQHF. The CDR3 nucleotides read TGTGCCAGCAGCGTACGCCCAGGGGGCGGTCAGCCCCAGCATTTT.

Only a few counts were recorded for this clonotype. J is TRBJ1-2 and V is TRBV10-2; no reliable D call. V lost 0 bases and J 8 bases, leaving 22 bases between the germline ends. The CDR3 runs 17 residues. CDR1 and CDR2 from the germline V gene are WSHSY and SAAADI. The CDR3 nucleotides are TGCGCCAGCAGTGAGTCATTAGAGATGACCTCCGGAAGGGGCTACACCTTC. Translation gives CASSESLEMTSGRGYTF.

This clonotype was recorded a few times. The chain has TRBV10-3 and TRBJ2-7, with 9 bases that match TRBD1. Germline CDR1 reads ENHRY; CDR2 reads SYGVKD. The V gene end was trimmed by 6 bases and the J gene end by 2 bases; junction bases not matched to a gene: 5. The CDR3 runs to 14 residues. CDR3 bases: TGTGCCATCAGGGGGGACAGGGAACCCTACGAGCAGTACTTC. This gives the protein CAIRGDREPYEQYF.

The CDR3 nucleotides read TGTGCCAGCAGTGAGTCGGGGGGGAGGCGGCCCCAGCATTTT. Translated: CASSESGGRRPQHF. The chain employs TRBV25-1 and TRBJ1-5, with D perhaps TRBD1 (5 bases). CDR1 and CDR2 from the germline V gene are MGHDK and SYGVNS. Trimming pared 3 bases from V and 9 bases from J, leaving 15 bases between. The CDR3 sequence is 14 residues long.

This chain links TRBV6-6 with TRBJ2-7; tentative D call: TRBD2 (6 bases). The germline V and J ends were trimmed by 7 bases and 3 bases, with 16 bases remaining between them. CDR3 size: 14 residues. The V gene's germline CDR1 is MNHNY and CDR2 SVGAGI (reference sequence). The CDR3 region is CASTSIGRGYEQYF. The DNA of the CDR3 is TGTGCCAGCACCTCAATAGGGCGGGGCTACGAGCAGTACTTC.

This clonotype was picked up a small number of times. V gene TRBV19 combines with J gene TRBJ1-4; D unclear. CDR3 length: 15 residues. Germline CDR1 LNHDA, CDR2 SQIVND (reference sequence). V dropped 4 bases and J dropped 0 bases, with 9 bases sitting between them. CDR3 nucleotide sequence: TGTGCCAGTAGTAACCCGGGTTCAACTAATGAAAAACTGTTTTTT. Translation gives CASSNPGSTNEKLFF.

As for this clonotype: One base away lies a much larger clone, so this may be a sequencing read error. The chain employs TRBV10-3 and TRBJ1-2; no clear D. Trimming stripped 5 bases from V and 4 bases from J, with 11 bases between. Germline V gene sequence: CDR1 ENHRY, CDR2 SYGVKD. This CDR3 region has 13 residues. CDR3 amino acids: CAISYGGSYGYTF. CDR3 DNA sequence: TGTGCCATCAGTTACGGAGGTTCCTATGGCTACACCTTC.

This clonotype was seen just once. The genes are TRBV25-1 and TRBJ2-2; D is ambiguous. The CDR3 totals 14 residues. The V end lost 2 bases, the J end lost 5 bases, and 9 bases lay between the germline ends. The germline V gene has CDR1 MGHDK and CDR2 SYGVNS. CDR3 residues: CASSETGWTGELFF. CDR3 nucleotide sequence: TGTGCCAGCAGTGAAACCGGTTGGACCGGGGAGCTGTTTTTT. The full variable domain, its missing parts supplied by reference TRBV25-1 and TRBJ2-2, is EADIYQTPRYLVIGTGKKITLECSQTMGHDKMYWYQQDPGMELHLIHYSYGVNSTEKGDLSSESTVSRIRTEHFPLTLESARPSHTSQYLCASSETGWTGELFFGEGSRLTVL.

This clonotype was found a few times. The chain is built from TRBV7-9 and TRBJ2-7, with D tentatively TRBD2 (5 bases). Deletions cut 1 base from V and 6 bases from J, with 10 bases between. The CDR3 runs to 13 residues. Germline assignment: CDR1 SEHNR and CDR2 FQNEAQ (reference sequence). This chain's CDR3 is CASSLVDFREQYF. The CDR3 DNA reads TGTGCCAGCAGCTTAGTGGACTTTCGCGAGCAGTACTTC.

This clonotype was seen at least ten times. The chain recombines TRBV12-3 or TRBV12-4 with TRBJ1-6; 8 bases fit TRBD1. The CDR3 has 14 residues. J was trimmed by 9 bases and V by 7 bases; bases with no gene match: 8. The CDR3 DNA is TGTGCCAGCACCCCGACAGGGGAAGGTTCACCCCTCCACTTT. Amino acids: CASTPTGEGSPLHF.

Comment on this clonotype: A read error is possible here, since a much larger clone lies one base away. The chain is built from TRBV2 and TRBJ1-4, with unresolved D. CDR3 length equals 15 residues. V lost 6 bases to trimming and J lost 4 bases, with 15 bases between them. Germline-derived CDR1 and CDR2 are SNHLY and FYNNEI. Here the CDR3 DNA reads TGTGCCAGCAGCGCCGAGGCGGGTCTTAATGAAAAACTGTTTTTT. This codes for CASSAEAGLNEKLFF.